This record looks at one T cell receptor beta chain sequence and its context. This record comes from a study of cytomegalovirus exposure and HLA in healthy donors. PCR used 60 Vbeta primers and 13 Jbeta primers. Sequencing used immunoSEQ multiplex PCR; TCRdb keeps in-frame clones, though not all of them. The repertoire holds approximately 130,000 clones, with 83% as singletons. Germline-derived CDR1 and CDR2 are LNHDA and SQIVND (reference sequence). The germline V and J ends were trimmed by 7 bases and 3 bases, with 15 bases remaining between them. This CDR3 has 14 amino acids. The sequenced material came from PBMCs. The chain recombines TRBV19 with TRBJ1-1; maybe TRBD1 (5 bases). The TCR was taken from a girl aged 2 to 10 in good health and CMV-seronegative. In nucleotides, the CDR3 is TGTGCCAGTAAGCGGGAGGGGACTTACACTGAAGCTTTCTTT. It encodes CASKREGTYTEAFF.